This passage covers 22 T cell receptor beta chains from one sample sequenced in a study of blood T cell repertoires in COVID-19 (dated by TCRdb to 2019 to 2021). Libraries were prepared through the immunoSEQ multiplex PCR assay. Drawn from immuneACCESS, this table holds only the in-frame rearrangements with V and J called that TCRdb kept. Clones are partly lost; checked studies trace under half to an unresolved V gene and leave the rest unexplained. This sample lists about 230,000 clones; 75% to 90% were detected once. Just over 2.5% of the sample is held by the ten biggest clonotypes. Sequenced material: peripheral blood. The receptors originated from a woman between 70 and 85 years old with active or convalescent COVID-19.

J is TRBJ1-1 and V is TRBV7-9; a possible D gene is TRBD1 (6 bases). The CDR3 extends over 15 amino acids. V lost 1 base and J 4 bases, leaving 13 bases between the germline ends. Germline CDR1 is SEHNR and CDR2 is FQNEAQ (reference sequence). The CDR3 region has the DNA TGTGCCAGCAGCTTAGGTGGGGGGGCGATCACTGAAGCTTTCTTT. Translated: CASSLGGGAITEAFF.

The rearrangement links TRBV18 to TRBJ2-5, with 7 bases fitting TRBD1. Unmatched junction bases numbered 3, after V lost 3 bases and J lost 5 bases. Germline CDR1 is KGHSH and CDR2 is LQKENI. This CDR3 is built from 13 residues. CDR3 coding DNA: TGTGCCAGCTCACCGCACAGGGGCGAGACCCAGTACTTC. This gives the protein CASSPHRGETQYF.

This chain uses TRBV5-1 with TRBJ2-7, with TRBD1 identical over 8 bases. V was clipped by 0 bases and J by 0 bases; unmatched bases: 5. The CDR3 has 16 residues. Germline-derived CDR1 and CDR2 are SGHRS and YFSETQ. The CDR3 region has the DNA TGCGCCAGCAGCTTGGCGGGACAGGCCAGCTCCTACGAGCAGTACTTC. Its protein is CASSLAGQASSYEQYF.

The chain couples TRBV5-1 to TRBJ2-5; 9 bases line up with TRBD2. The length of the CDR3 is 16 residues. Germline CDR1 SGHRS, CDR2 YFSETQ. The trim removed 0 bases at V and 5 bases at J, leaving 8 bases unmatched. The CDR3 spells CASSLVSSGEGETQYF. CDR3 coding DNA: TGCGCCAGCAGCTTGGTGTCTAGCGGGGAGGGGGAGACCCAGTACTTC.

This chain joins TRBV15 and TRBJ2-3; D not resolved. This CDR3 is 15 amino acids long. Germline CDR1 LNHNV, CDR2 YYDKDF (reference sequence). The V end was cut by 4 bases, the J end by 0 bases, with 11 bases between. DNA of the CDR3: TGTGCCACCAGCACCGAACTTACCAGCACAGATACGCAGTATTTT. The encoded protein is CATSTELTSTDTQYF.

V gene TRBV28 combines with J gene TRBJ2-5; 9 bases match TRBD1. The V gene end was trimmed by 5 bases and the J gene end by 3 bases; junction bases not matched to a gene: 1. The germline gives CDR1 MDHEN, CDR2 SYDVKM. The CDR3 length is 13 residues. CDR3 sequence (DNA): TGTGCCAGCAGTACAGGGGGCGAAGAGACCCAGTACTTC. Translating gives CASSTGGEETQYF.

Note on this clone: The junction differs from germline at one of its ends, possibly a read error. The chain combines TRBV6-5 with TRBJ1-1; TRBD1 might be the D (6 bases). The CDR3 is 10 amino acids. CDR1 and CDR2 (germline): MNHEY, SVGAGI. This CDR3 reads CASVGGPRIF. The DNA for the CDR3 is TGTGCCAGCGTGGGGGGGCCCCGGATCTTT.

The rearrangement joins TRBV7-8 to TRBJ1-1; the D is unclear. V shed 5 bases and J shed 2 bases, with 18 bases lying between them. The CDR3 runs 16 residues. Germline V lookup: CDR1 SGHVS, CDR2 FQNEAQ. The CDR3 DNA reads TGTGCCAGCAGCCCTATTGGGAGGCGGCGCAACACTGAAGCTTTCTTT. Its protein is CASSPIGRRRNTEAFF.

This chain connects TRBV29-1 to TRBJ2-3; D is possibly TRBD2 (5 bases). Germline V lookup: CDR1 SQVTM, CDR2 ANQGSEA. The CDR3 covers 13 residues. V was cut by 6 bases and J by 0 bases, with 10 bases left in between. This CDR3 reads CSVLGGSTDTQYF. The DNA of the CDR3 is TGCAGCGTCCTTGGAGGCAGCACAGATACGCAGTATTTT.

J is TRBJ2-3 and V is TRBV2, with unresolved D. The germline gives CDR1 SNHLY, CDR2 FYNNEI. V gave up 4 bases and J gave up 1 base, with 9 bases separating them. This CDR3 contains 14 residues. As DNA, the CDR3 is TGTGCCAGCAGTGTCAGAAGCGGCACAGATACGCAGTATTTT. Its translation: CASSVRSGTDTQYF.

This clone turned up a few times. The gene calls are TRBV5-1 and TRBJ2-5; maybe TRBD2 (6 bases). The CDR3 extends over 14 amino acids. Germline CDR1 reads SGHRS; CDR2 reads YFSETQ. Trimming shortened V by 5 bases and J by 5 bases, and 16 bases separated the two germline ends. The CDR3 protein is CASRNGGRLETQYF. CDR3 in DNA: TGCGCCAGCAGGAACGGAGGGCGGTTGGAGACCCAGTACTTC.

This chain connects TRBV27 to TRBJ1-5; the match to TRBD1 covers 7 bases. Germline V gene sequence: CDR1 MNHEY, CDR2 SMNVEV (reference sequence). CDR3 length: 15 amino acids. V lost 6 bases, J lost 4 bases, and 9 bases stayed unmatched. Here the CDR3 reads CASSRQGQVNQPQHF. The CDR3 DNA reads TGTGCCAGCAGCAGACAGGGTCAAGTGAATCAGCCCCAGCATTTT.

The rearrangement joins TRBV18 to TRBJ2-7; 10 bases fit TRBD1. The CDR3 covers 13 residues. Germline V gene data show CDR1 as KGHSH and CDR2 as LQKENI. V was pared by 6 bases and J by 6 bases, with 5 bases of the junction left unmatched. This CDR3 is CASSRDRGREQYF. The CDR3 DNA follows: TGTGCCAGCTCCCGGGACAGGGGTCGCGAGCAGTACTTC.

V and J are TRBV5-8 and TRBJ1-2, with a possible D match to TRBD1 (5 bases). V was clipped by 1 base and J by 8 bases, with 9 bases between them. CDR3 length equals 12 residues. The germline V gene encodes CDR1 SGHTS and CDR2 YDEGEE. The CDR3 bases are TGTGCCAGCAGCTTGTGGGGGGACGGCTACACCTTC. Amino acids: CASSLWGDGYTF.

The chain's CDR3 is CASSIEGVGYNEQFF. CDR3 bases: TGTGCCAGCAGCATAGAAGGGGTGGGTTACAATGAGCAGTTCTTC. This chain uses TRBV2 with TRBJ2-1; D might be TRBD1 (5 bases). With 6 bases removed from V and 4 bases from J, the gap between germline ends came to 16 bases. Germline V gene sequence: CDR1 SNHLY, CDR2 FYNNEI. CDR3 length: 15 amino acids.

The gene calls are TRBV18 and TRBJ2-7, with 7 bases fitting TRBD2. The CDR3 covers 13 residues. The ends lost 6 bases at V and 3 bases at J; junction bases unmatched: 5. Germline CDR1 is KGHSH and CDR2 is LQKENI. The chain's CDR3 is CASSLTSDYEQYF. The CDR3 region has the DNA TGTGCCAGCTCCCTCACTAGCGACTACGAGCAGTACTTC.

A single count supports this clone. The chain couples TRBV6-2 or TRBV6-3 to TRBJ1-2; 9 nucleotides match TRBD1. Germline loops: CDR1 MNHEY, CDR2 SVGEGT. The V segment lost 7 bases and the J segment 4 bases; nucleotides outside the gene matches: 10. The CDR3 totals 15 residues. The CDR3 loop reads CASNPGQGPFYGYTF. Written as DNA, the CDR3 is TGTGCCAGCAACCCGGGACAGGGACCCTTCTATGGCTACACCTTC.

The chain employs TRBV7-2 and TRBJ2-7, with D possibly matching TRBD1 (6 bases). The CDR3 extends over 17 amino acids. V shed 1 base and J shed 2 bases, with 18 bases lying between them. Germline V gives CDR1 SGHTA, CDR2 FQGNSA. The CDR3 bases are TGTGCCAGCAGCTTAGGAGGGGACACCTCTTTTACCTACGAGCAGTACTTC. Protein: CASSLGGDTSFTYEQYF.

CDR3: CASTGLAGSIEQFF. Here the CDR3 DNA reads TGTGCCAGCACAGGGCTAGCGGGGTCTATTGAGCAGTTCTTC. This chain connects TRBV7-8 to TRBJ2-1; TRBD2 aligns across 9 bases. Germline values: CDR1 SGHVS, CDR2 FQNEAQ. V was clipped by 7 bases and J by 9 bases; unmatched bases: 10. This CDR3 is 14 amino acids long.

This clone was detected only once. The rearrangement uses TRBV5-1 and TRBJ2-3; D is perhaps TRBD2 (7 bases). Trimming shortened V by 4 bases and J by 0 bases, and 18 bases separated the two germline ends. CDR3 length: 17 residues. CDR1 and CDR2 from the germline V gene are SGHRS and YFSETQ. CDR3 protein: CASSGAGGGPSTDTQYF. The CDR3 DNA follows: TGCGCCAGCAGCGGGGCGGGCGGGGGCCCTAGCACAGATACGCAGTATTTT.

This clone was counted once. The rearrangement uses TRBV7-2 and TRBJ2-1; unclear D gene. This CDR3 has 13 amino acids. Germline V gene data show CDR1 as SGHTA and CDR2 as FQGNSA. Trimming pared 5 bases from V and 7 bases from J, leaving 12 bases between. The CDR3 DNA is TGTGCCAGCAGCACGACGACTGGGAATGAGCAGTTCTTC. It is translated as CASSTTTGNEQFF.

This clone appeared once. CDR3: CASSLPRDNLIDTQYF. In DNA form, the CDR3 reads TGCGCCAGCAGCCTGCCGAGGGACAATTTAATCGATACGCAGTATTTT. The chain joins TRBV5-1 to TRBJ2-3; possibly TRBD1 for D (6 bases). This CDR3 spans 16 amino acids. Trimming removed 4 bases at V and 6 bases at J, with 21 bases between. The germline V gene has CDR1 SGHRS and CDR2 YFSETQ.